This T cell receptor beta chain was retrieved from a study of lymphopenia after photon versus proton radiotherapy. A remark on this clone: The target antigen is unknown.

Germline CDR1 is SEHNR and CDR2 is FQNEAQ (reference sequence). V lost 3 bases to trimming and J lost 0 bases, with 6 bases between them. The length of the CDR3 is 13 residues. Clones were read by immunoSEQ multiplex PCR, and TCRdb kept only the in-frame ones, dropping some. The data contain some 170,000 clones, more than 85% of them singletons. Study-level points and caveats: Post-nadir diversity loss with photons came from oligoclonal expansion, particularly CD8+ Temra cells. A bigger post-nadir fall in TCR diversity correlated inversely with survival time in deceased patients.

This specimen consisted of peripheral blood, obtained from a patient treated with photon-based radiotherapy. The chain has TRBV7-9 and TRBJ2-7; D is ambiguous. This TCR derives from a man between 50 and 59 years old with gastric cancer. The CDR3 DNA reads as TGTGCCAGCAGCTTGTCCAACTCCTACGAGCAGTACTTC. This gives the protein CASSLSNSYEQYF.